The entry below describes one T cell receptor beta chain. Method: immunoSEQ multiplex PCR; TCRdb's copy keeps in-frame clones and lacks some. Among about 120,000 clones listed, 93% were seen once. The source of the sample is a study of control samples from healthy donors and cancer patients. Germline V gives CDR1 LNHDA, CDR2 SQIVND (reference sequence). The CDR3 totals 11 residues. Trimming removed 3 bases from V and 7 bases from J, with 6 bases in between. The chain combines TRBV19 with TRBJ2-5; no definite D call. The specimen sequenced was blood. This clonotype was sampled from a man between 25 and 39 years old in good health. CDR3 coding DNA: TGTGCCAGTAGTATCCCCGGGACCCAGTACTTC. Translation gives CASSIPGTQYF.